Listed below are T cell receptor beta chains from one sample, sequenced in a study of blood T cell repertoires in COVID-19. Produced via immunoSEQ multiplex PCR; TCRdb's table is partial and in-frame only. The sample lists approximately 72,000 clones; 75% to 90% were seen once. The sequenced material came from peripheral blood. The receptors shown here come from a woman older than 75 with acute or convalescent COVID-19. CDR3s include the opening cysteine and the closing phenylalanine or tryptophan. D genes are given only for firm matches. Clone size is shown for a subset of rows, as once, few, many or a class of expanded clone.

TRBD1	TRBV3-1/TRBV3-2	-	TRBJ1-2	TGTGCCAGCAGCCAAGAGGGACAGGGTTCGTATGGCTACACCTTC	CASSQEGQGSYGYTF
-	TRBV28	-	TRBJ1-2	TGTGCCAGCAGTTTTGGCAGTTGGGGCTACACCTTC	CASSFGSWGYTF
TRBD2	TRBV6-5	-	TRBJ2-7	TGTGCCAGCCGCTATCTAGCGGAAAGCTCCTACGAGCAGTACTTC	CASRYLAESSYEQYF
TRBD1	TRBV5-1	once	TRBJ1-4	TGCGCCAGCAGCGCAACCCAGGGGGTCGTCGAAAAACTGTTTTTT	CASSATQGVVEKLFF
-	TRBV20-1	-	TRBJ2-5	TGCAGTGCTAGTGCTCCAGCGGGAGAGACCCAGTACTTC	CSASAPAGETQYF
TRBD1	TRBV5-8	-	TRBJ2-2	TGTGCCAGCAGCAGGACAGGGGGCTTCACCGGGGAGCTGTTTTTT	CASSRTGGFTGELFF
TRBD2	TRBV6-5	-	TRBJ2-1	TGTGCCAGCAGGGCGGGGGGTGACTACAATGAGCAGTTCTTC	CASRAGGDYNEQFF
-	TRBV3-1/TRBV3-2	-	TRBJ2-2	TGTGCCAGCAGGGACGACAGCGCCACTCCTCTTAGCCCCTACACCGGGGAGCTGTTTTTT	CASRDDSATPLSPYTGELFF
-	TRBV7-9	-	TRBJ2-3	TGTGCCAGCAGCTTAGGGGCCGGGGTGAACACAGATACGCAGTATTTT	CASSLGAGVNTDTQYF
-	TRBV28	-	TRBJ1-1	TGTGCCAGCAGCTCTGCCCAGGGCACTGAAGCTTTCTTT	CASSSAQGTEAFF
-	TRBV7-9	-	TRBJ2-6	TGTGCCAGCACCTACAGGGCCTCTGGGGCCAACGTCCTGACTTTC	CASTYRASGANVLTF
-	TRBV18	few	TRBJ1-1	TGTGCCAGCTCACGGGACACAGAGAACACTGAAGCTTTCTTT	CASSRDTENTEAFF
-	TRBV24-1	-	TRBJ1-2	TGTGCCACCAGTGATTTGACGGGGAATGGCTACACCTTC	CATSDLTGNGYTF
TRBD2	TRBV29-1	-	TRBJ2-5	TGCAGCGTTGAACTAGCGGGGGCGCGGGAGACCCAGTACTTC	CSVELAGARETQYF
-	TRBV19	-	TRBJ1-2	TGTGCCAGTAGGATGTTGGGGAGTGGCTACACCTTC	CASRMLGSGYTF
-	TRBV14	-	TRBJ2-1	TGTGCCAGCAGCCAAGACAGGGGCAGTGAGCAGTTCTTC	CASSQDRGSEQFF
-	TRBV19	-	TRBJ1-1	TGTGCCAGTAGTCCTACAGGTTCCACTGAAGCTTTCTTT	CASSPTGSTEAFF
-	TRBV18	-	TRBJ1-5	TGTGCCAGCTCACCAGAGGTTAGCAATCAGCCCCAGCATTTT	CASSPEVSNQPQHF
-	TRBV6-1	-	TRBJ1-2	TGTGCCAGCAGTGAAAACAGATATGGCTACACCTTC	CASSENRYGYTF
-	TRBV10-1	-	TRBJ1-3	TGCGCCAGCAGTGAGGCTATCGGCTCTGGAAACACCATATATTTT	CASSEAIGSGNTIYF
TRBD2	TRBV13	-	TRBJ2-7	TGTGCCAGCAGCTTAGCCGCGGGAGGGTCCTACGAGCAGTACTTC	CASSLAAGGSYEQYF
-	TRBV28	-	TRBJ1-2	TGTGCCAGCAGTTTGGACAGCATCGTTGGCTATGGCTACACCTTC	CASSLDSIVGYGYTF
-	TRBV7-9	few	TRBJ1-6	TGTGCCAGCAGCACCACCGGGGGAAATTCACCCCTCCACTTT	CASSTTGGNSPLHF
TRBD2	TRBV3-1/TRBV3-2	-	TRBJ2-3	TGTGCCAGCAGCCAAAACAGCGGGGGCACCACAGATACGCAGTATTTT	CASSQNSGGTTDTQYF
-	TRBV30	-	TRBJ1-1	TGTGCCTGGAGTGCGGAGATGAACACTGAAGCTTTCTTT	CAWSAEMNTEAFF
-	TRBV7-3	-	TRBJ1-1	TGTGCCAGCAGCCTGACAGGTCATGAAGCTTTCTTT	CASSLTGHEAFF
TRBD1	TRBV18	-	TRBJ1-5	TGTGCCAGCTCGCCGGGACAGGGTGGAAATCAGCCCCAGCATTTT	CASSPGQGGNQPQHF
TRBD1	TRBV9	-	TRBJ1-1	TGTGCCAGCAGCGCCCCGGGACAGGGGGGGAACACTGAAGCTTTCTTT	CASSAPGQGGNTEAFF
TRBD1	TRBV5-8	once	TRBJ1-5	TGTGCCATCTCACCGGGGACAGGGGTATATCAGCCCCAGCATTTT	CAISPGTGVYQPQHF
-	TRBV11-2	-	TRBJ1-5	TGTGCCAGCAGCTTAACAGCAGGGCAAGGGCCCCAGCATTTT	CASSLTAGQGPQHF
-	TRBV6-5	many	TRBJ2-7	TGTGCCAGCAGTTGGGCTTACGAGCAGTACTTC	CASSWAYEQYF
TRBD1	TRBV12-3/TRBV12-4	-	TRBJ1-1	TGTGCCAGCAGTGGACAGGGATTCACTGAAGCTTTCTTT	CASSGQGFTEAFF
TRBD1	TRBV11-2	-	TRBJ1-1	TGTGCCAGCAGCCGGACAGGGAACACTGAAGCTTTCTTT	CASSRTGNTEAFF
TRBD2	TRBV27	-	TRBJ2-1	TGTGCCAGCAGTTTATTACCGGGGACTAGCTCTTATGGGAATGAGCAGTTCTTC	CASSLLPGTSSYGNEQFF
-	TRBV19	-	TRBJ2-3	TGTGCCAGTAGGGCCTGGCGCACAGATACGCAGTATTTT	CASRAWRTDTQYF
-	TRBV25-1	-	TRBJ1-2	TGTGCCAGCAGCCTAGGGGGGGCGAGTGGCTACACCTTC	CASSLGGASGYTF
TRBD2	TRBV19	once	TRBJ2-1	TGTGCCAGTAGTTCTGAGCGGGGGGGCCGTAGTGAGCAGTTCTTC	CASSSERGGRSEQFF
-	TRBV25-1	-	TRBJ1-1	TGTGCCAGCAGTGAATCGAGGGGGGGCGCCGCTGGAGAAGCTTTCTTT	CASSESRGGAAGEAFF
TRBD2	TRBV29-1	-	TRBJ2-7	TGCAGCGTCACTAGCGGGACTTACGAGCAGTACTTC	CSVTSGTYEQYF
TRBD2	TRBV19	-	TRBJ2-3	TGTGCCAGTAGTACAAGCGGGGATTACACAGATACGCAGTATTTT	CASSTSGDYTDTQYF
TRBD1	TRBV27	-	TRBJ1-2	TGTGCCAGCAGTTCCGGACAGGGGAAAACTAACTATGGCTACACCTTC	CASSSGQGKTNYGYTF
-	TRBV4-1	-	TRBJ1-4	TGCGCCAGCAGCCAAGAGACAGGCGTTAATGAAAAACTGTTTTTT	CASSQETGVNEKLFF
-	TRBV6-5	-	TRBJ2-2	TGTGCCAGCAGCCCCCCTGGGAGGAACACCGGGGAGCTGTTTTTT	CASSPPGRNTGELFF
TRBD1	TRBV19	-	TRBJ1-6	TGTGCCAGTAGTATCGGGGACAGGGTGATCTCACCCCTCCACTTT	CASSIGDRVISPLHF
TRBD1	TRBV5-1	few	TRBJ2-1	TGCGCCAGCAGCTTGCGCAGGGGGCTAAATGAGCAGTTCTTC	CASSLRRGLNEQFF
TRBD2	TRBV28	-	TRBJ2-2	TGTGCCAGCAGTTTTTTAAGCGGGATTAAGGTGGAGCTGTTTTTT	CASSFLSGIKVELFF
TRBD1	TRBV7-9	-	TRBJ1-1	TGTGCCAGCAGCGTTACAGGGGGCGTAACTGAAGCTTTCTTT	CASSVTGGVTEAFF
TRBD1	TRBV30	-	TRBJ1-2	TGTGCCTGGAGTGTCGGGGGACAGGGGGCCTATGGCTACACCTTC	CAWSVGGQGAYGYTF
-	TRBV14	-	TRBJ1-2	TGTGCCAGCAGCCAACAGGGTTATGGCTACACCTTC	CASSQQGYGYTF
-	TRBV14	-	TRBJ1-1	TGTGCCAGCAGCTTCAGGAATGAAGCTTTCTTT	CASSFRNEAFF